The 13 T cell receptor beta chains below all came from one sample that was sequenced in a study of shared clonotypes between healthy human individuals. The table came from immunoSEQ multiplex PCR; TCRdb's copy has only in-frame clones and leaves some out. The sample comprises some 740,000 clones, nearly 95% of which are singletons, and approximately 25% rests with the top ten. Naive CD8 isolation took CD45RO-negative cells positively selected for CCR7 and excluded terminally differentiated effector memory CD45RA+ cells. Sequencing used naive CD8+ T cells sorted from blood. These receptors originate from a man younger than 45 in good health.

V usage is TRBV28 and J usage is TRBJ1-1; D ambiguous. CDR1 and CDR2 from the germline V gene are MDHEN and SYDVKM. The CDR3 spans 14 residues. V lost 3 bases and J 0 bases, leaving 8 bases between the germline ends. The CDR3 nucleotides are TGTGCCAGCAGTTTCGGTCCGTTGAACACTGAAGCTTTCTTT. It codes for CASSFGPLNTEAFF.

The chain employs TRBV4-3 and TRBJ2-3, with a weak D call TRBD2 (6 bases). Germline V gene sequence: CDR1 LGHNA, CDR2 YSLEER. Trimming removed 0 bases from V and 3 bases from J, with 10 bases in between. The CDR3 has 15 residues. For the CDR3, the DNA is TGCGCCAGCAGCCAAGATAGGAGGGTTACAGATACGCAGTATTTT. This gives the protein CASSQDRRVTDTQYF.

The rearrangement uses TRBV10-3 and TRBJ2-1, with D perhaps TRBD1 (5 bases). CDR1 and CDR2 (germline): ENHRY, SYGVKD. V lost 4 bases, J lost 0 bases, and 19 bases lay in between. This CDR3 is built from 18 residues. CDR3 loop: CAISGTLTLEPSYNEQFF. In DNA form, the CDR3 reads TGTGCCATCAGTGGGACATTGACCCTTGAACCCTCCTACAATGAGCAGTTCTTC.

CDR3 in DNA: TGTGCCAGCAGCTTAGGAGGGAGGGGGCTAAGCTCCTACGAGCAGTACTTC. Amino acids: CASSLGGRGLSSYEQYF. The chain joins TRBV7-9 to TRBJ2-7, with D perhaps TRBD1 or TRBD2 (7 bases each). This CDR3 region has 17 residues. Trimming took 1 base from V and 0 from J, leaving 16 bases between them. CDR1 and CDR2 from the germline V gene are SEHNR and FQNEAQ (reference sequence).

This clone was picked up one time. V usage is TRBV7-9 and J usage is TRBJ2-7; D is ambiguous. CDR3 size: 15 residues. V lost 1 base and J lost 3, with 13 bases in between. Germline V gene lookup returns CDR1 SEHNR and CDR2 FQNEAQ (reference sequence). The CDR3 spells CASSLDRRASYEQYF. In DNA form, the CDR3 reads TGTGCCAGCAGCTTAGATCGTCGAGCAAGCTACGAGCAGTACTTC.

V gene TRBV9 combines with J gene TRBJ1-6; 8 nucleotides line up with TRBD1. With 5 bases clipped from V and 8 bases from J, the junction kept 3 bases outside the gene matches. This CDR3 is 13 amino acids long. Germline V gives CDR1 SGDLS, CDR2 YYNGEE. Here the CDR3 reads CASRGTGYSPLHF. Here the CDR3 DNA reads TGTGCCAGCAGGGGGACAGGCTATTCACCCCTCCACTTT.

The V call is TRBV10-2, the J call TRBJ2-1, with D perhaps TRBD2 (6 bases). V was clipped by 7 bases and J by 4 bases, with 11 bases between them. From germline, CDR1 is WSHSY and CDR2 SAAADI. The length of the CDR3 is 13 residues. CDR3 in amino acids: CASIAGTYNEQFF. The CDR3 DNA sequence: TGCGCCAGCATTGCGGGAACATACAATGAGCAGTTCTTC.

This clone was found once. The chain employs TRBV11-2 and TRBJ2-2; TRBD2 matches at 14 bases. The junction had 2 bases not matched to a gene; V was cut back by 8 bases and J by 0 bases. CDR1 and CDR2 (germline): SGHAT, FQNNGV. This CDR3 region has 16 residues. This CDR3 is CASGTSGRTNTGELFF. For the CDR3, the DNA is TGTGCCAGCGGGACTAGCGGGAGAACGAACACCGGGGAGCTGTTTTTT.

This chain connects TRBV29-1 to TRBJ2-7; D may be TRBD1 (5 bases). Germline CDR1 and CDR2: SQVTM and ANQGSEA. The CDR3 is made up of 15 amino acids. Trimming took off 2 bases at V and 2 bases at J, with 16 bases between the two ends. The CDR3 coding sequence is TGCAGCGTTGAAATTGGGGCAGATCTCACCTACGAGCAGTACTTC. Encoded protein: CSVEIGADLTYEQYF.

CDR3 nucleotides: TGTGCCAGCAGCTTTACCACGACAGGGGACGAGCAGTACTTC. Translation: CASSFTTTGDEQYF. The rearrangement joins TRBV7-9 to TRBJ2-7, with 8 bases fitting TRBD1. The CDR3 is made up of 14 amino acids. Germline V gene lookup returns CDR1 SEHNR and CDR2 FQNEAQ (reference sequence). J was trimmed by 5 bases and V by 3 bases; bases with no gene match: 6.

This sequence joins TRBV4-1 and TRBJ2-7; D is undetermined. Trimming pared 4 bases from V and 5 bases from J, leaving 21 bases between. Germline CDR1 and CDR2: MGHRA and YSYEKL. The CDR3 has 16 residues. The CDR3 bases are TGCGCCAGCAGCCCCACGTCGGACCAGACTGGCCACGAGCAGTACTTC. Its translation: CASSPTSDQTGHEQYF.

V is TRBV30 and J is TRBJ2-2; TRBD2 agrees at 10 bases. With V trimmed by 4 bases and J by 7 bases, 3 bases remained unmatched. CDR3 length: 13 amino acids. Germline CDR1 is GTSNPN and CDR2 is SVGIG (reference sequence). CDR3 region: CAWIAGGIGELFF. The DNA for the CDR3 is TGTGCCTGGATAGCGGGAGGAATCGGGGAGCTGTTTTTT.

This clone was recorded once. This chain joins TRBV6-6 and TRBJ2-7; D unresolved. The V gene lost 2 bases and the J gene lost 5 bases, with 7 bases spanning the gap. This CDR3 comprises 12 residues. CDR1 is MNHNY and CDR2 is SVGAGI in the germline V gene (reference sequence). The CDR3 DNA is TGTGCCAGCAGTTACCGCCAGGACGAGCAGTACTTC. Translated: CASSYRQDEQYF.